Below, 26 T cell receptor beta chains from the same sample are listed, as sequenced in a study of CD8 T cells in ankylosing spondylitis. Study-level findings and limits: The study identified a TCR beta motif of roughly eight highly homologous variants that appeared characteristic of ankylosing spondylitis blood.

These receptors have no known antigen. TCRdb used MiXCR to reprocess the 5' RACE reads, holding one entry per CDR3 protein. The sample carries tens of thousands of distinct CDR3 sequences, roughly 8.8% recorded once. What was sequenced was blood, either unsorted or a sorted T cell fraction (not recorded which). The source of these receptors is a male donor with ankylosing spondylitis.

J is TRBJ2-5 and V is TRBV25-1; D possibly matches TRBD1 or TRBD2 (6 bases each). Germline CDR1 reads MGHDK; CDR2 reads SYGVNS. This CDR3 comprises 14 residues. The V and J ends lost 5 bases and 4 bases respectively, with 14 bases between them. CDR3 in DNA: TGTGCCAGCAGTTCCCTAGGGGGGTTAGAGACCCAGTACTTC. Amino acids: CASSSLGGLETQYF. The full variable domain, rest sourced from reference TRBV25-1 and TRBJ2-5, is EADIYQTPRYLVIGTGKKITLECSQTMGHDKMYWYQQDPGMELHLIHYSYGVNSTEKGDLSSESTVSRIRTEHFPLTLESARPSHTSQYLCASSSLGGLETQYFGPGTRLLVL.

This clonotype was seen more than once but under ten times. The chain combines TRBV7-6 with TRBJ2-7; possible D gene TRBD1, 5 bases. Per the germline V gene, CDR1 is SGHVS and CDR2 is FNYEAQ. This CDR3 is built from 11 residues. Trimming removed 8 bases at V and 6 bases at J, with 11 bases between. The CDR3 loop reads CASGQGIEQYV. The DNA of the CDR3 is TGTGCCAGCGGGCAGGGAATCGAGCAGTACGTC.

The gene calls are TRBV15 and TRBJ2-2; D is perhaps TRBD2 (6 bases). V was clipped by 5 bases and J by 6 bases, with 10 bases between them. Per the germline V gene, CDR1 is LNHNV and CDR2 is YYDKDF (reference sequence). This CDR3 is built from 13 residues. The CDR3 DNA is TGTGCCACCAGCGCAACTAGCCCCGGGGAGCTGTTTTTT. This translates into CATSATSPGELFF.

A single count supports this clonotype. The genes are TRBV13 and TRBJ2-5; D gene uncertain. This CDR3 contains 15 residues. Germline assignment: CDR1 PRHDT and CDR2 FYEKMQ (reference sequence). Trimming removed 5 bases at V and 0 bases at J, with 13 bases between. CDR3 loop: CASSPSVWDQETQYF. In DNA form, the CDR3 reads TGTGCCAGCAGCCCATCTGTGTGGGACCAAGAGACCCAGTACTTC.

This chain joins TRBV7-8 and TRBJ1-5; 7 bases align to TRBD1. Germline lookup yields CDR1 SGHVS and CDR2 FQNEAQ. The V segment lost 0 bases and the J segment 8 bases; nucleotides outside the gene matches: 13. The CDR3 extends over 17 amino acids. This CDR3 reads CASSLAARQGASEPQHF. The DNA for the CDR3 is TGTGCCAGCAGCTTAGCGGCGCGACAGGGAGCCTCGGAGCCCCAGCATTTT.

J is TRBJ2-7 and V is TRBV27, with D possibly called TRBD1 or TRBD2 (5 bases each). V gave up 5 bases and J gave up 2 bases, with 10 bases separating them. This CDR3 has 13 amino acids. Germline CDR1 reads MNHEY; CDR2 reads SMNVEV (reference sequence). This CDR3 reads CASSPGSTYEQYV. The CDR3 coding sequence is TGTGCCAGCAGTCCAGGGAGCACCTACGAGCAGTACGTC.

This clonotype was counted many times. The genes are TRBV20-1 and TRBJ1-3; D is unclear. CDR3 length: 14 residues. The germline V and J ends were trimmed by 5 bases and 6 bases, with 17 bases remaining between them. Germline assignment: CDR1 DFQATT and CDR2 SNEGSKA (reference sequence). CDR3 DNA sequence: TGCAGTGCTTGGAACCCAAGGATGCTAAACACCATATATTTT. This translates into CSAWNPRMLNTIYF.

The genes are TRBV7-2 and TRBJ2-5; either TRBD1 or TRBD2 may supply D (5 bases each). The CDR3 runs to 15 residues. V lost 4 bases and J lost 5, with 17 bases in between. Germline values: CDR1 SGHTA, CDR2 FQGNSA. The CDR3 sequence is CASSSSGASGETQYF. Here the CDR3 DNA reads TGTGCCAGCAGCTCCTCCGGGGCATCAGGGGAGACCCAGTACTTC.

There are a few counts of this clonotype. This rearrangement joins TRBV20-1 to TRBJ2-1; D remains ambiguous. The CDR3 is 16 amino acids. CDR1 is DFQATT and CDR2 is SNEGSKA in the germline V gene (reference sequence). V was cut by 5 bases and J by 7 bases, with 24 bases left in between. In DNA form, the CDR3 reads TGCAGTGCTCCCAGACCCAGCGCCCCTACGCGAAATGAGCAGTTCTTC. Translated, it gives CSAPRPSAPTRNEQFF.

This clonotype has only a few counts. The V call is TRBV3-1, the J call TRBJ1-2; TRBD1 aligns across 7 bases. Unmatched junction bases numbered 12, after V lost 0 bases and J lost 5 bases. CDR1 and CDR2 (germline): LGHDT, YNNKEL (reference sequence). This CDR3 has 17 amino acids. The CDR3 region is CASSQDRRGQSRYGYTF. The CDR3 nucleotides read TGTGCCAGCAGCCAAGATCGAAGGGGACAGTCTCGATATGGCTACACCTTC.

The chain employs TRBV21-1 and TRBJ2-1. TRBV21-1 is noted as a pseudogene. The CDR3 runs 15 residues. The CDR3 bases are TGTGCCAGCAGCAAGCGGTTCAGCTCCTACAATGAGCAGTTCTTC. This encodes CASSKRFSSYNEQFF.

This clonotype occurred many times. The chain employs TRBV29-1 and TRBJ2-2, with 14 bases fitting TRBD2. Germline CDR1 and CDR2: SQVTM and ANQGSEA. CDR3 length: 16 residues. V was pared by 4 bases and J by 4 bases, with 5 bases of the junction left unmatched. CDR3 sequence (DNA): TGCAGCGTTGTGACTAGCGGGAGGGCCGGCACCGGGGAGCTGTTTTTT. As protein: CSVVTSGRAGTGELFF.

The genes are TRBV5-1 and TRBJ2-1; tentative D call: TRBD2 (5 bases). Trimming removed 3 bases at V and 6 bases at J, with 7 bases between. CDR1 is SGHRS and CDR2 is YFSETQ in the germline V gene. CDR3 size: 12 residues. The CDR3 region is CASSSEGNEQFF. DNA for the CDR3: TGCGCCAGCAGCTCCGAGGGCAATGAGCAGTTCTTC.

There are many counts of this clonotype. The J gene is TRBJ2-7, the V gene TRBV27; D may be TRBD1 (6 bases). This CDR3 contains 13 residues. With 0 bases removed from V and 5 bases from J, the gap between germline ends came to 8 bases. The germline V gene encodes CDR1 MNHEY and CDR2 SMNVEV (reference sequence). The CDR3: CASSLSRGHEQYF. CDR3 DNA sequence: TGTGCCAGCAGTTTATCCAGGGGCCACGAGCAGTACTTC.

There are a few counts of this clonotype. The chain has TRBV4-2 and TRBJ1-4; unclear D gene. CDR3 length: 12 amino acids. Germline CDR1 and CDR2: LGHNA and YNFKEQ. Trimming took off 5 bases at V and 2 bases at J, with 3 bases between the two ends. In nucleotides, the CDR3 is TGTGCCAGCAGCTCGACTAATGAAAAACTGTTTTTT. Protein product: CASSSTNEKLFF.

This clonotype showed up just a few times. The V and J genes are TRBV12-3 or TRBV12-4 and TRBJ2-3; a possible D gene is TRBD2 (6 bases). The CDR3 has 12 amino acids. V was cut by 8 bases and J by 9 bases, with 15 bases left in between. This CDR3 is CASSLGGATQYF. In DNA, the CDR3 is TGTGCCAGCTCCCTAGGAGGGGCCACGCAGTATTTT.

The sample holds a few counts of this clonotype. The CDR3 nucleotides are TGCAGCGTCGGGTTGGGGGTGGCGTTGAACACCGGGGAGCTGTTTTTT. Protein sequence: CSVGLGVALNTGELFF. The chain is built from TRBV29-1 and TRBJ2-2, with D tentatively TRBD1 or TRBD2 (5 bases each). This CDR3 is built from 16 residues. Germline V CDR1 and CDR2: SQVTM, ANQGSEA. Trimming shortened V by 6 bases and J by 1 base, and 18 bases separated the two germline ends.

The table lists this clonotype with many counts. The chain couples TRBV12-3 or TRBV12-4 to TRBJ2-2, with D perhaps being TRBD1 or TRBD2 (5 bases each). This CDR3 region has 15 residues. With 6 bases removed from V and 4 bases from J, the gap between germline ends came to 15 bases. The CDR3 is CASSLIQGVTGELFF. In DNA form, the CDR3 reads TGTGCCAGCAGCCTAATTCAGGGAGTCACCGGGGAGCTGTTTTTT.

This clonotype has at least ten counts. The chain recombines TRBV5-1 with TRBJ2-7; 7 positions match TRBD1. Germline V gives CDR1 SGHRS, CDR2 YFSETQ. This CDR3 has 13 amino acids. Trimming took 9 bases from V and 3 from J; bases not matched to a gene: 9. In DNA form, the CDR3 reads TGCGCCACCAGAGGGGACAGCGACTACGAGCAGTACTTC. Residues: CATRGDSDYEQYF.

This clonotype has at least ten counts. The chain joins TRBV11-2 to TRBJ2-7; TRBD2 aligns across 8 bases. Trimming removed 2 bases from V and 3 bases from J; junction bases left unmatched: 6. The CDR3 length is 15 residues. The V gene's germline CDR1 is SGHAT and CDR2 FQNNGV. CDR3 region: CASSLSVAGIYEQYF. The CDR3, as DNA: TGTGCCAGCAGCTTAAGCGTAGCGGGAATCTACGAGCAGTACTTC.

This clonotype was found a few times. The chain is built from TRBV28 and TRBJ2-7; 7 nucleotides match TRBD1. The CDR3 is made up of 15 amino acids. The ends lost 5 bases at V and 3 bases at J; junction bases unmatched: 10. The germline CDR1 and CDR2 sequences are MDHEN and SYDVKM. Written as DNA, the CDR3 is TGTGCCAGCAGTCCACTGACCGGGACAGTCTACGAGCAGTACGTC. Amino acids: CASSPLTGTVYEQYV.

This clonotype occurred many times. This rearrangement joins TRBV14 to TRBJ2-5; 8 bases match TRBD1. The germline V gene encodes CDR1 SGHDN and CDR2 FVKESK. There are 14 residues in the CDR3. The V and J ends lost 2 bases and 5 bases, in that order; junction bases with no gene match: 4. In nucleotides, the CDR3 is TGTGCCAGCAGCCAATCAGGGGGCTGGGAGACCCAGTACTTC. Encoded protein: CASSQSGGWETQYF.

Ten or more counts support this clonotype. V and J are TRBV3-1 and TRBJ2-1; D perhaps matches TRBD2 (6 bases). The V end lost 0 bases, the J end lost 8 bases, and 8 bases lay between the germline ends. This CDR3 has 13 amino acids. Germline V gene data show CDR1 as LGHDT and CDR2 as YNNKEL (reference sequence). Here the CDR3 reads CASSQDRGDEQFF. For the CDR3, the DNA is TGTGCCAGCAGCCAAGATCGCGGGGATGAGCAGTTCTTC.

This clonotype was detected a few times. The CDR3 reads CASSLGQGTGELFF. The CDR3 DNA follows: TGTGCCAGTAGTTTGGGACAGGGGACCGGGGAGCTGTTTTTT. The rearrangement uses TRBV19 and TRBJ2-2; TRBD1 matches 10 bases. The CDR3 is 14 amino acids. V lost 5 bases, J lost 5 bases, and 2 bases stayed unmatched. Per the germline V gene, CDR1 is LNHDA and CDR2 is SQIVND (reference sequence).

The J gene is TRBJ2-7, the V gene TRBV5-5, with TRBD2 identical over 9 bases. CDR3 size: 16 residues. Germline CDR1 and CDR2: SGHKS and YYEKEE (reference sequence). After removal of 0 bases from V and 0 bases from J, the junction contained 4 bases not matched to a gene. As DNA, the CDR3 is TGTGCCAGCAGCTTGGAGGGTAGCGGGAGCTCCTACGAGCAGTACTTC. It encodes CASSLEGSGSSYEQYF.

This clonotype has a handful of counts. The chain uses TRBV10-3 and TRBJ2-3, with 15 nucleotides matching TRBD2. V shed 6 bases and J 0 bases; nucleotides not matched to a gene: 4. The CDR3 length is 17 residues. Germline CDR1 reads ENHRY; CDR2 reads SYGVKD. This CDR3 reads CAIRGTSGRTSTDTQYF. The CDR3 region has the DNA TGTGCCATCAGGGGGACTAGCGGGAGGACCAGCACAGATACGCAGTATTTT.